This T cell receptor (beta chain) was retrieved from a study of spatial heterogeneity in lung cancer. The overall study: Patients with untreated early-stage non-small cell lung cancer, numbering 55 to 75, were the donors. For the average unique TCR and UMI combination, more than nine occurrences appeared in raw reads. Study-level points and caveats: Ubiquitous expanded tumor TCRs were observed in blood more at resection than follow-up.

This CDR3 is built from 15 residues. Germline values: CDR1 SGHVS, CDR2 FQNEAQ. Trimming removed 2 bases at V and 1 base at J, with 11 bases between. This sample's time point: blood at routine non-recurrence follow-up after resection. Unsorted tumor, nontumor lung tissue or cryopreserved PBMC supplied the whole RNA. Single TCR cDNA molecules each had their own unique molecular identifier. TCRdb itself ran the 5' RACE reads through MiXCR, one entry per CDR3 protein. The data show some 120,000 distinct CDR3 sequences, approximately 12% seen once. In regard to this clonotype: As yet, its antigen is unknown.

Sequenced material: PBMCs, taken at follow-up. This chain uses TRBV7-8 with TRBJ1-1; D perhaps matches TRBD1 (5 bases). This receptor was obtained from a male donor with early-stage non-small cell lung cancer. In DNA, the CDR3 is TGTGCCAGCAGCTTAACTTCCGGGACGAACACTGAAGCTTTCTTT. The encoded protein is CASSLTSGTNTEAFF.